The 21 T cell receptor beta chains in this list originate from one sample, sequenced in a study of human T cells and chemical hapten exposure. Noted time point: pre-sensitization, week 0. The treatment was: therapeutic diphenylcyclopropenone sensitization with weekly scalp DPC. Each CDR3 protein is one row after TCRdb ran MiXCR on the RACE reads. In the table there are tens of thousands of distinct CDR3 sequences, around 15% of which are singletons. This material consisted of whole blood, taken in connection with sensitization to the hapten diphenylcyclopropenone (DPC). These receptors were taken from a woman in her 50s with alopecia areata. Some clones in this sample may be carry-over from other donors' samples.

The chain couples TRBV3-1 to TRBJ1-5; TRBD1 agrees at 8 bases. V gave up 0 bases and J gave up 12 bases; unmatched junction bases: 7. CDR1 is LGHDT, CDR2 YNNKEL, per germline (reference sequence). The CDR3 has 14 amino acids. Here the CDR3 reads CASSQDLTGGRQHF. The CDR3 region has the DNA TGTGCCAGCAGCCAAGATCTCACAGGGGGGCGCCAGCATTTT.

This clonotype was seen a few times. The genes are TRBV6-1 and TRBJ2-6; D is perhaps TRBD1 or TRBD2 (5 bases each). CDR1 MNHNS and CDR2 SASEGT come from the germline V gene. V was cut by 3 bases and J by 1 base, with 7 bases left in between. CDR3 length equals 15 residues. The CDR3 reads CASSDGGSGANVLTF. The CDR3 DNA sequence: TGTGCCAGCAGTGATGGGGGTTCTGGGGCCAACGTCCTGACTTTC.

V is TRBV7-2 and J is TRBJ2-1; 9 nucleotides line up with TRBD1. Trimming removed 1 base from V and 8 bases from J; junction bases left unmatched: 6. The CDR3 is 15 residues long. The V gene's germline CDR1 is SGHTA and CDR2 FQGNSA. CDR3 region: CASSLGGTGPYEQFF. CDR3 DNA sequence: TGTGCCAGCAGCTTAGGAGGGACAGGGCCCTATGAGCAGTTCTTC.

This clonotype showed up just a few times. This sequence joins TRBV6-5 and TRBJ2-2, with 12 nucleotides matching TRBD2. The germline CDR1 and CDR2 sequences are MNHEY and SVGAGI. J lost 6 bases, V lost 2 bases, and 4 bases had no gene match. CDR3 length: 16 amino acids. For the CDR3, the DNA is TGTGCCAGCAGTTACCAGCTAGCGGGAGGGGCCGGGGAGCTGTTTTTT. Protein product: CASSYQLAGGAGELFF.

This clonotype has a handful of counts. The chain recombines TRBV7-6 with TRBJ1-1; a possible D gene is TRBD1 (6 bases). CDR1 is SGHVS and CDR2 is FNYEAQ in the germline V gene. This CDR3 spans 15 amino acids. V was clipped by 7 bases and J by 0 bases, with 15 bases between them. The CDR3 reads CASTRGTAMNTEAFF. DNA for the CDR3: TGTGCCAGCACTAGGGGGACCGCTATGAACACTGAAGCTTTCTTT. Full variable domain (rest looked up from reference TRBV7-6 and TRBJ1-1): GAGVSQSPRYKVTKRGQDVALRCDPISGHVSLYWYRQALGQGPEFLTYFNYEAQQDKSGLPNDRFSAERPEGSISTLTIQRTEQRDSAMYRCASTRGTAMNTEAFFGQGTRLTVV.

In its sample, this clonotype was seen a few times. The V and J genes are TRBV7-2 and TRBJ2-4, with D tentatively TRBD2 (5 bases). Trimming took off 4 bases at V and 4 bases at J, with 11 bases between the two ends. The length of the CDR3 is 14 residues. Germline CDR1 reads SGHTA; CDR2 reads FQGNSA. CDR3 amino acids: CASSYTRTKNIQYF. In DNA form, the CDR3 reads TGTGCCAGCAGCTATACACGGACTAAAAACATTCAGTACTTC.

Many counts were recorded for this clonotype. This chain connects TRBV10-3 to TRBJ1-1; 10 nucleotides line up with TRBD1. CDR1 is ENHRY, CDR2 SYGVKD, per germline. The CDR3 is 16 residues long. The trim removed 6 bases at V and 0 bases at J, leaving 7 bases unmatched. CDR3 sequence: CAIRRDRGVLNTEAFF. Here the CDR3 DNA reads TGTGCCATCAGGAGGGACAGGGGAGTTCTGAACACTGAAGCTTTCTTT.

This clonotype was picked up a small number of times. The DNA of the CDR3 is TGCGCCAGCAGCCCAAGTGGAGATACGCAGTATTTT. Residues: CASSPSGDTQYF. The chain employs TRBV5-1 and TRBJ2-3; the D is unclear. In germline, CDR1 is SGHRS, CDR2 YFSETQ. The CDR3 has 12 amino acids. V lost 4 bases to trimming and J lost 5 bases, with 8 bases between them.

This clonotype has a handful of counts. The rearrangement joins TRBV29-1 to TRBJ1-5; D gene uncertain. Germline CDR1 is SQVTM and CDR2 is ANQGSEA. The length of the CDR3 is 13 residues. Trimming removed 6 bases at V and 3 bases at J, with 12 bases between. CDR3 sequence reads: CSVSDATNQPQHF. CDR3 bases: TGCAGCGTATCGGACGCAACCAATCAGCCCCAGCATTTT.

This clonotype was observed a handful of times. This chain uses TRBV7-9 with TRBJ2-7; the D gene is possibly TRBD1 (6 bases). Germline CDR1 reads SEHNR; CDR2 reads FQNEAQ (reference sequence). Deletions cut 5 bases from V and 7 bases from J, with 15 bases between. The length of the CDR3 is 13 residues. CDR3 sequence: CASSPRQVWEQYF. The DNA of the CDR3 is TGTGCCAGCAGCCCTAGACAGGTTTGGGAGCAGTACTTC.

This chain links TRBV4-3 with TRBJ2-5, with D unresolved. The length of the CDR3 is 13 residues. Trimming took 1 base from V and 1 from J, leaving 4 bases between them. Germline V gene data show CDR1 as LGHNA and CDR2 as YSLEER. The CDR3 loop reads CASSQGFQETQYF. The CDR3, as DNA: TGCGCCAGCAGCCAAGGGTTCCAAGAGACCCAGTACTTC.

This clonotype showed up many times. The chain combines TRBV5-5 with TRBJ1-1, with TRBD1 matching over 9 bases. In germline, CDR1 is SGHKS, CDR2 YYEKEE (reference sequence). V shed 0 bases and J 4 bases; nucleotides not matched to a gene: 4. The length of the CDR3 is 15 residues. For the CDR3, the DNA is TGTGCCAGCAGCTTGGCAGTGACAGGGGGCACTGAAGCTTTCTTT. Protein sequence: CASSLAVTGGTEAFF.

This clonotype appeared a few times. V usage is TRBV3-1 and J usage is TRBJ2-6; D is uncertain. Trimming removed 1 base at V and 0 bases at J, with 10 bases between. Germline values: CDR1 LGHDT, CDR2 YNNKEL (reference sequence). CDR3 length: 17 residues. CDR3: CASSQAPSTSGANVLTF. The CDR3 region has the DNA TGTGCCAGCAGCCAAGCGCCATCGACCTCTGGGGCCAACGTCCTGACTTTC.

This clonotype has only a few counts. The V call is TRBV19, the J call TRBJ1-4; D may be TRBD1 (6 bases). This CDR3 region has 14 residues. The V end was cut by 3 bases, the J end by 7 bases, with 12 bases between. From germline, CDR1 is LNHDA and CDR2 SQIVND (reference sequence). CDR3 sequence: CASSIAGVGEKLFF. The DNA for the CDR3 is TGTGCCAGTAGTATCGCAGGGGTCGGTGAAAAACTGTTTTTT.

This clonotype has a count of ten or more. The rearrangement joins TRBV3-1 to TRBJ2-2, with 10 positions matching TRBD2. V shed 2 bases and J 4 bases; nucleotides not matched to a gene: 7. CDR1 is LGHDT, CDR2 YNNKEL, per germline (reference sequence). The CDR3 has 17 residues. DNA for the CDR3: TGTGCCAGCAGCCAACCGCTAGCGGGAGACGGCACCGGGGAGCTGTTTTTT. Its protein is CASSQPLAGDGTGELFF. Together with reference TRBV3-1 and TRBJ2-2, the CDR3 gives the full variable domain: DTAVSQTPKYLVTQMGNDKSIKCEQNLGHDTMYWYKQDSKKFLKIMFSYNNKELIINETVPNRFSPKSPDKAHLNLHINSLELGDSAVYFCASSQPLAGDGTGELFFGEGSRLTVL.

Only a few counts were recorded for this clonotype. The chain links TRBV4-1 to TRBJ1-5, with TRBD1 as a possible D gene (5 bases). Trimming took 1 base from V and 2 from J, leaving 18 bases between them. The CDR3 is 18 residues long. Germline values: CDR1 MGHRA, CDR2 YSYEKL. The CDR3 loop is CASSQGAVGVSGNQPQHF. The DNA for the CDR3 is TGCGCCAGCAGCCAAGGGGCTGTAGGGGTGTCTGGCAATCAGCCCCAGCATTTT.

This clonotype has only a few counts. The chain uses TRBV12-3 or TRBV12-4 and TRBJ1-4; TRBD1 is a possible D gene (6 bases). This CDR3 region has 14 residues. The V and J ends lost 3 bases and 6 bases respectively, with 11 bases between them. The CDR3 DNA reads as TGTGCCAGCAGTTTCCTGGGGGCCTATGAAAAACTGTTTTTT. It translates to CASSFLGAYEKLFF.

This clonotype was seen only a few times. The chain joins TRBV3-1 to TRBJ2-7, with 7 positions matching TRBD1. Germline V lookup: CDR1 LGHDT, CDR2 YNNKEL (reference sequence). CDR3 size: 13 residues. After removal of 6 bases from V and 2 bases from J, the junction contained 4 bases not matched to a gene. CDR3 DNA: TGTGCCAGCAGAAAAGGGACAGCCTACGAGCAGTACTTC. This gives the protein CASRKGTAYEQYF.

The chain has TRBV29-1 and TRBJ1-5; TRBD1 might be the D (6 bases). Germline V CDR1 and CDR2: SQVTM, ANQGSEA. The CDR3 consists of 13 residues. V was trimmed by 6 bases and J by 5 bases, leaving 14 bases between them. Here the CDR3 DNA reads TGCAGCGTCCGACTAGGGGGAGATCAGCCCCAGCATTTT. The encoded protein is CSVRLGGDQPQHF.

This clonotype was counted between two and nine times. A read error may account for a junction end that differs from germline. The chain's CDR3 is CASSSEISHNEQFF. For the CDR3, the DNA is TGTGCCAGCAGTTCTGAAATCTCCCACAATGAGCAGTTCTTC. This chain uses TRBV5-4 with TRBJ2-1, with no clear D. The CDR3 consists of 14 residues. Germline CDR1 reads SGHNT; CDR2 reads YYREEE (reference sequence).

The table lists this clonotype with a few counts. This chain connects TRBV27 to TRBJ2-2; 12 nucleotides line up with TRBD2. CDR1 is MNHEY and CDR2 is SMNVEV in the germline V gene (reference sequence). There are 16 residues in the CDR3. Trimming at V came to 4 bases and at J to 7 bases, leaving 7 bases not matched to a gene. The DNA of the CDR3 is TGTGCCAGCAGTTCCCGACTAGCGGGAGCGAACGGGGAGCTGTTTTTT. This codes for CASSSRLAGANGELFF.